The source of this T cell receptor beta chain is a study of OX40 agonist ivuxolimab in advanced cancers. At the level of the study: Three patients had partial responses: one hepatocellular carcinoma, two cutaneous melanoma.

Study-wide results and caveats: Low normalized clonal expansion also occurred in some nonresponding patients.

Sampling times: baseline, cycle 4 day 1, cycle 7 day 1. V shed 1 base and J shed 0 bases, with 9 bases lying between them. The V gene's germline CDR1 is SEHNR and CDR2 FQNEAQ (reference sequence). This CDR3 contains 15 residues. Only in-frame clones appear in the TCRdb table, and some are missing; sequencing was by immunoSEQ multiplex PCR. The data hold about 77,000 clones, with more than 65% observed a single time. Worth noting for this clone: Its antigen is not known.

This sequence was found in an adult with an advanced solid tumor such as melanoma, head and neck, liver or kidney cancer. The sequences come from CD4+ or CD8+ T cells sorted from blood, collected in a trial of the OX40 agonist ivuxolimab. The gene calls are TRBV7-9 and TRBJ1-2; D gene ambiguous. The DNA of the CDR3 is TGTGCCAGCAGCTTAGTTTCGCGGGCTAACTATGGCTACACCTTC. This gives the protein CASSLVSRANYGYTF.